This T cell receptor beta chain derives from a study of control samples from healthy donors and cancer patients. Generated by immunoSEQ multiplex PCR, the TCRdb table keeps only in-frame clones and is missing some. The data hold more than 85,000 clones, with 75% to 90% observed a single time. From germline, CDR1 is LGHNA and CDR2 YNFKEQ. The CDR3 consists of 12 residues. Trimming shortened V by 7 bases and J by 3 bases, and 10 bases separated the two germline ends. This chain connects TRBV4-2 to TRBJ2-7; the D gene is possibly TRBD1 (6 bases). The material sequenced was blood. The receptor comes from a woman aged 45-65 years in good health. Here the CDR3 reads CASNSDSYEQYF. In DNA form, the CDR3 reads TGTGCCAGCAACTCGGACAGCTACGAGCAGTACTTC.